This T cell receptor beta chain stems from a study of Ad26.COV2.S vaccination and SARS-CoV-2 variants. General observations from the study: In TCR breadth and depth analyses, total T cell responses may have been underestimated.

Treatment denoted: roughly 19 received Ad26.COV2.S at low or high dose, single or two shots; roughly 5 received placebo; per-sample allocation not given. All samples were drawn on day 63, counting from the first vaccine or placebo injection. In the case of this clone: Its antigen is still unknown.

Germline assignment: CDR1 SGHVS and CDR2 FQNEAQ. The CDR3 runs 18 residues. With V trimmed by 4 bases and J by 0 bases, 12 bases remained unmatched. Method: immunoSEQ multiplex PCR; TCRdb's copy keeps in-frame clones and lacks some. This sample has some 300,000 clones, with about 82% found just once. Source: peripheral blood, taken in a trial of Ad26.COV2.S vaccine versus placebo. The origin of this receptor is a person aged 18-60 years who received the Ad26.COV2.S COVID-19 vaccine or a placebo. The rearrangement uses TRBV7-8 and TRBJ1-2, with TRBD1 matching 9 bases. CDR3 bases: TGTGCCAGCAGCTCCACCGGGACAGGGAAAGGTTCTAACTATGGCTACACCTTC. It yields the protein CASSSTGTGKGSNYGYTF.